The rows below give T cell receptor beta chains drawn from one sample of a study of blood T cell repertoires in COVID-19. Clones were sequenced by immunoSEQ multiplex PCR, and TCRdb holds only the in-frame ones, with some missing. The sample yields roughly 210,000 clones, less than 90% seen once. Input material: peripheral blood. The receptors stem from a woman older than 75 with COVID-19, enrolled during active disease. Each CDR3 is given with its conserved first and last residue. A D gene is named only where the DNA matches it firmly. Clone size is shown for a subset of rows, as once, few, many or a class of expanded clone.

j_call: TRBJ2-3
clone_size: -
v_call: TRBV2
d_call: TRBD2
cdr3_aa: CALTASGMGDTQYF
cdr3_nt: TGTGCTTTGACGGCTAGCGGGATGGGGGATACGCAGTATTTT

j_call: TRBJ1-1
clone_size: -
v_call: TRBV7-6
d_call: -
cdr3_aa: CASSFGGQVTEAFF
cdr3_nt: TGTGCCAGCAGCTTCGGGGGGCAGGTCACTGAAGCTTTCTTT

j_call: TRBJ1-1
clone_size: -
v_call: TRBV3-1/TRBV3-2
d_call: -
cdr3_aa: CASSRKVQGTEAFF
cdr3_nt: TGTGCCAGCAGTCGAAAAGTCCAGGGGACTGAAGCTTTCTTT

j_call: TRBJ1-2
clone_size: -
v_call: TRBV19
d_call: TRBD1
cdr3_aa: CASSLGQGARGYTF
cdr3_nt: TGTGCCAGTAGTCTCGGACAGGGGGCAAGAGGCTACACCTTC

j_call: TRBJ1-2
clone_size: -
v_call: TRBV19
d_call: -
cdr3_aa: CASSHGDSSTRDYGYTF
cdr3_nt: TGTGCCAGTAGTCATGGGGACTCCTCAACAAGGGACTATGGCTACACCTTC

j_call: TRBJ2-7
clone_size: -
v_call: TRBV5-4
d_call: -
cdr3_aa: CASSPSRGYEQYF
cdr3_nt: TGTGCCAGCAGCCCCTCACGGGGCTACGAGCAGTACTTC

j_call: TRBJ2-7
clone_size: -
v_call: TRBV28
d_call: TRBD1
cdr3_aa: CASSETGQGGYEQYF
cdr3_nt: TGTGCCAGCAGTGAGACCGGACAGGGGGGATACGAGCAGTACTTC

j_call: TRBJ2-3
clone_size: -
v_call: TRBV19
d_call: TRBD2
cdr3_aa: CASSTRTSGGFTDTQYF
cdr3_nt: TGTGCCAGTAGTACCCGGACTAGCGGGGGGTTCACAGATACGCAGTATTTT

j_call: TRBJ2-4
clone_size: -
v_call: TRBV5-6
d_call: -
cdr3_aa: CASSLRDSTPGIQYF
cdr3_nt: TGTGCCAGCAGCTTGAGGGACTCAACCCCGGGCATTCAGTACTTC

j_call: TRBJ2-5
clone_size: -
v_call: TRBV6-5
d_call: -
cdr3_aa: CASSFGQQETQYF
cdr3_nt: TGTGCCAGCAGCTTCGGTCAACAAGAGACCCAGTACTTC

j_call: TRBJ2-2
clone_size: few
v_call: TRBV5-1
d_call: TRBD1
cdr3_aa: CASSLGGGDTGELFF
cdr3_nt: TGCGCCAGCAGCTTGGGAGGGGGCGACACCGGGGAGCTGTTTTTT

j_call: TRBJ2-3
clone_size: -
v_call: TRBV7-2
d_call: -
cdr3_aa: CASSLVAVGTDTQYF
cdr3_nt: TGTGCCAGCAGCTTAGTAGCGGTAGGGACAGATACGCAGTATTTT

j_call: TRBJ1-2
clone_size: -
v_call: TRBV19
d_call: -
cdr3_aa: CASSTTGDGYTF
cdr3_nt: TGTGCCAGTAGTACCACAGGAGATGGCTACACCTTC

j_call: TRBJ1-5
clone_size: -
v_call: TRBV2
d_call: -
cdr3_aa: CASSEGKGGRPQHF
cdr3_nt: TGTGCCAGCAGTGAAGGGAAGGGAGGGAGGCCCCAGCATTTT

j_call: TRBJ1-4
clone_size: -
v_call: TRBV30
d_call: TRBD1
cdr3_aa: CAWRGTANEKLFF
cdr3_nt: TGTGCCTGGAGAGGGACAGCTAATGAAAAACTGTTTTTT

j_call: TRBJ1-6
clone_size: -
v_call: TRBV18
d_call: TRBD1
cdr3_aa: CASSPRGGGDSPLHF
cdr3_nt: TGTGCCAGCTCACCAAGAGGGGGCGGGGATTCACCCCTCCACTTT

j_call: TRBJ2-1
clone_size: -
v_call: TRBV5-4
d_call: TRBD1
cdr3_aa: CASSTGTGLNNEQFF
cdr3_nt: TGTGCCAGCAGCACCGGGACAGGGCTGAACAATGAGCAGTTCTTC

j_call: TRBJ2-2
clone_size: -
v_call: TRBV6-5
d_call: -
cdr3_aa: CASRGGAANTGELFF
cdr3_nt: TGTGCCAGCAGGGGCGGGGCCGCGAACACCGGGGAGCTGTTTTTT

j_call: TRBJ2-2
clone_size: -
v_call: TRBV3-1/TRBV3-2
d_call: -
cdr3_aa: CASSQDQRGAGELFF
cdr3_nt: TGTGCCAGCAGCCAAGATCAACGCGGGGCCGGGGAGCTGTTTTTT

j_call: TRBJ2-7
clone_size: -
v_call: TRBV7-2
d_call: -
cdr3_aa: CASSPQGLSYEQYF
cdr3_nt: TGTGCCAGCAGCCCCCAAGGACTTTCCTACGAGCAGTACTTC

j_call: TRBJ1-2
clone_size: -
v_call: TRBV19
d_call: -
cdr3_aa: CASSIYDYGYTF
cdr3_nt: TGTGCCAGTAGTATCTATGACTATGGCTACACCTTC

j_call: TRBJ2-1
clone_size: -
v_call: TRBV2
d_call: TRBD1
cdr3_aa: CASSPRTGQDEQFF
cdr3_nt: TGTGCCAGCAGTCCAAGGACAGGCCAGGATGAGCAGTTCTTC

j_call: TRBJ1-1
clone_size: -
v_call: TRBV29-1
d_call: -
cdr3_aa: CSVEGPNTEAFF
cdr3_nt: TGCAGCGTAGAAGGTCCAAACACTGAAGCTTTCTTT

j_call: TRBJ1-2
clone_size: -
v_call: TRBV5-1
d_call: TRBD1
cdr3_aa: CASSYGQGEGGYTF
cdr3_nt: TGCGCCAGCAGTTACGGACAGGGGGAAGGCGGCTACACCTTC

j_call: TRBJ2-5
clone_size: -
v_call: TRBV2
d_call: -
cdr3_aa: CASSGRLGLATSYQETQYF
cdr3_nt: TGTGCCAGCAGTGGCCGTTTGGGGCTAGCGACCTCGTACCAAGAGACCCAGTACTTC

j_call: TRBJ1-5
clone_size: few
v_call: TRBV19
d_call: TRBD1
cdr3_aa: CASAETGSSNQPQHF
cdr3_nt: TGTGCCAGTGCCGAGACAGGGTCGAGCAATCAGCCCCAGCATTTT

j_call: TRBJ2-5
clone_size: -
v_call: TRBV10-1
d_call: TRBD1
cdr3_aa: CASSDTGTGMETQYF
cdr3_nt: TGCGCCAGCAGTGATACCGGGACAGGGATGGAGACCCAGTACTTC

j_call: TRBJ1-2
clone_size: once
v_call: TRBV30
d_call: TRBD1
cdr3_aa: CAWSSATGATNPNYGYTF
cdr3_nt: TGTGCCTGGAGTTCGGCGACAGGGGCGACTAATCCTAACTATGGCTACACCTTC

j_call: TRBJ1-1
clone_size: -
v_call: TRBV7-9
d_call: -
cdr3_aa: CASSLVASNTEAFF
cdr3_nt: TGTGCCAGCAGCTTAGTTGCCAGTAACACTGAAGCTTTCTTT

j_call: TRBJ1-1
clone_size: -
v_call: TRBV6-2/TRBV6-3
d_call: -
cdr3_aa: CASSPLGGRRGWGTEAFF
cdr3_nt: TGTGCCAGCAGCCCCTTGGGGGGGCGGCGTGGATGGGGCACTGAAGCTTTCTTT

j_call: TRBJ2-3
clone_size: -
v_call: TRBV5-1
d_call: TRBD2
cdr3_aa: CASSLKASGGAADTQYF
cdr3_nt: TGCGCCAGCAGCTTGAAAGCTAGCGGGGGGGCCGCAGATACGCAGTATTTT

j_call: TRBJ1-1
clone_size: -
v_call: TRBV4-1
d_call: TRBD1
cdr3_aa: CASSQVFGTGDTEAFF
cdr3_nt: TGCGCCAGCAGCCAAGTGTTCGGAACAGGGGACACTGAAGCTTTCTTT

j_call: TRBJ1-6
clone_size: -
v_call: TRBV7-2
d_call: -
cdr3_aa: CASSLVSNSPLHF
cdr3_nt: TGTGCCAGCAGCTTAGTGTCGAATTCACCCCTCCACTTT

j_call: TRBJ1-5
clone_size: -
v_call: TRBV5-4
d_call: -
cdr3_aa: CASSSHPTGDYSNQPQHF
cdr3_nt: TGTGCCAGCAGCTCCCACCCGACAGGAGACTATAGCAATCAGCCCCAGCATTTT

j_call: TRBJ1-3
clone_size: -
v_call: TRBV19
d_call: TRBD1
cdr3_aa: CATNDRDSGNTIYF
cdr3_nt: TGTGCCACAAATGACAGGGACTCTGGAAACACCATATATTTT